This T cell receptor beta chain stems from a study of T-cell memory formation after mild COVID-19. Looking at the study overall: Clusters of TCRs were largely donor specific.

The authors produced TCR alpha and TCR beta cDNA libraries with sample barcodes and UMIs by 5'RACE using constant-segment primers. TCRdb passed the 5' RACE reads through MiXCR, listing each CDR3 protein once. The sample lists approximately 300,000 distinct CDR3 sequences; roughly 15% were seen once. The CDR3 length is 15 residues. The germline gives CDR1 LGHNA, CDR2 YSLEER. With 4 bases clipped from V and 6 bases from J, the junction kept 9 bases outside the gene matches. Findings of the study overall: Among contracting clones, CD4+ were mainly CM/EM and CD8+ enriched in EMRA.

This clonotype was picked up a small number of times. Its antigen is undetermined. What was sequenced was PBMCs or a T cell subset sorted from them (not recorded which). This TCR derives from a man aged 18 to 29 who had mild COVID-19 (a few samples of this study predate the infection). Cell type and time point are not known. The chain links TRBV4-3 to TRBJ2-4, with 7 bases lining up with TRBD2. The CDR3 sequence is CASSLSLGGSNIQYF. As DNA, the CDR3 is TGCGCCAGCAGCCTTTCTTTGGGGGGGTCAAACATTCAGTACTTC.